The rows below give T cell receptor beta chains drawn from one sample of a study of T-cell reconstitution after alpha-beta-depleted transplantation in children. TCRdb re-analysed the PCR reads in MiXCR, keeping a single row per CDR3 protein. The sample carries a few hundred thousand distinct CDR3 sequences, 15% to 20% recorded once. Specimen: PBMCs from the stem cell graft donor, collected from the stem cell graft. These receptors were collected from a human donor who donated a stem cell graft to a child with acute lymphoblastic leukemia. Both conserved end residues are part of each CDR3. The order of the fields is V gene, D gene, clone size, J gene, CDR3 DNA, CDR3 protein. A D gene is named only where the DNA matches it firmly. Size values are once, few and many counts, or a class for expanded clones, and some rows have none.

TRBV4-1	TRBD2	few	TRBJ2-5	TGCGCCAGCAGCCCGGGACTAGCGGGAGTTGTCGAGACCCAGTACTTC	CASSPGLAGVVETQYF
TRBV12-3/TRBV12-4	-	few	TRBJ1-1	TGTGCCAGCAGTTTATCCCAGCTAGGGAACACTGAAGCTTTCTTT	CASSLSQLGNTEAFF
TRBV6-5	-	few	TRBJ2-1	TGTGCCAGCAAGGCTAGTTACAATGAGCAGTTCTTC	CASKASYNEQFF
TRBV11-1	-	-	TRBJ1-2	TGTGCCAGCAGCTCGGCCGCGGACAGCTATGGCTACACCTTC	CASSSAADSYGYTF
TRBV6-5	-	-	TRBJ1-2	TGTGCCAGCAGTTCCAGCCCAGATCATGACGGCTACACCTTC	CASSSSPDHDGYTF
TRBV20-1	-	many	TRBJ2-5	TGCAGTGCTTTCCCTTGGGGATCGCCAGAAGAGACCCAGTACTTC	CSAFPWGSPEETQYF
TRBV29-1	-	-	TRBJ1-2	TGCAGCGCACAGGGAGTAACCTATGGCTACACCTTC	CSAQGVTYGYTF
TRBV7-3	-	-	TRBJ1-1	TGTGCCAGCAGCTTAGGGTGTAGGGCAGGGGCGAACACTGAAGCTTTCTTT	CASSLGCRAGANTEAFF
TRBV12-3/TRBV12-4	TRBD1	-	TRBJ2-3	TGTGCCAGCACCATCGGGACAGGGGAGGATCATACGCAGTATTTT	CASTIGTGEDHTQYF
TRBV11-3	TRBD2	-	TRBJ2-7	TGTGCCAGCAGCGAAGGGACTAGCGGGACTTACGAGCAGTACTTC	CASSEGTSGTYEQYF
TRBV29-1	-	few	TRBJ2-3	TGCAGCGCCCGGAGGGGGCTAGCGGATACAGATACGCAGTATTTT	CSARRGLADTDTQYF
TRBV6-5	-	few	TRBJ2-3	TGTGCCAGCAGTCACCTCGGACTTAGCACAGATACGCAGTATTTT	CASSHLGLSTDTQYF
TRBV4-2	TRBD2	-	TRBJ2-3	TGTGCCAGCAGCCAGGAAGCGGGAACATTCTCAGATACGCAGTATTTT	CASSQEAGTFSDTQYF
TRBV10-3	-	-	TRBJ2-7	TGTGCCACCCAGACAGGACTCTCCTACGAGCAGTACTTC	CATQTGLSYEQYF
TRBV4-1	-	-	TRBJ2-2	TGCGCCAGCAGCCGAGTGGAGGGGGCGGGGGTGAACACCGGGGAGCTGTTTTTT	CASSRVEGAGVNTGELFF
TRBV6-5	TRBD1	-	TRBJ2-7	TGTGCCAGCAGCTACCTGGGACAGCCTTACGAGCAGTACTTC	CASSYLGQPYEQYF
TRBV20-1	-	-	TRBJ1-2	TGCAGTGCTAGAGGGGTACCCGGAGCCCAGGCTAACTATGGCTACACCTTC	CSARGVPGAQANYGYTF
TRBV6-1	-	few	TRBJ1-3	TGTGCCAGCAGTGAACGGGGGCCTGGAAACACCATATATTTT	CASSERGPGNTIYF
TRBV27	-	few	TRBJ2-1	TGTGCCAGCATCGGGGGAAATGAGCAGTTCTTC	CASIGGNEQFF
TRBV24-1	-	many	TRBJ2-2	TGTGCCACCAGTGATTTGGGAACCGGGGAGCTGTTTTTT	CATSDLGTGELFF
TRBV5-1	-	-	TRBJ2-7	TGCGCCAGCAGCTTGGGCCCTCAGGGGACGTCTTACGAGCAGTACTTC	CASSLGPQGTSYEQYF
TRBV5-1	-	-	TRBJ2-4	TGCGCCAGCAGCATCATGGCCAAACCGGAGGACATTCAGTACTTC	CASSIMAKPEDIQYF
TRBV4-2	-	-	TRBJ2-3	TGTGCCAGCAGCCAAGTTGCCCTAGAAACTAGCACAGATACGCAGTATTTT	CASSQVALETSTDTQYF